The source of this TCR beta chain is a study of OX40 agonist ivuxolimab in advanced cancers. The overall study: Aged roughly 20 to 85 with a mean of 60 years, they were almost 85% male. Study-level findings and limits: There were, on average, more expanded clones in CD8+ T cells than in CD4+. The study did not work out the antigen specificity of the expanded peripheral T cells.

Assay: immunoSEQ multiplex PCR; the TCRdb copy retains only in-frame clones and omits some. The table shows about 59,000 clones, with about 91% occurring only once. This clone was seen only once. The antigen is not known. The CDR3 totals 16 residues. The germline gives CDR1 MNHNY, CDR2 SVGAGI (reference sequence). Trimming left V 6 bases short and J 0 bases short, with 18 bases between. Material: CD4+ or CD8+ T cells sorted from blood, obtained in a trial of the OX40 agonist ivuxolimab. V gene TRBV6-6 combines with J gene TRBJ2-7, with D perhaps TRBD2 (5 bases). This TCR was recovered from an adult with an advanced solid tumor such as melanoma, head and neck, liver or kidney cancer. CDR3 residues: CASSLLPASSSYEQYF. In DNA, the CDR3 is TGTGCCAGCAGCCTCCTCCCGGCTAGCAGCTCCTACGAGCAGTACTTC.